The 29 T cell receptor beta chains below all came from one sample that was sequenced in a study of radiation and T cells in renal cell carcinoma. TCRdb's copy holds only in-frame clones and misses some; the assay was immunoSEQ multiplex PCR. The table has 24,000 or so clones, 58% seen once. The treatment here: treatment-naive control, cytoreductive nephrectomy. Sequenced material: tumor tissue, taken from a patient whose treatment was nephrectomy without radiotherapy. All receptors come from a man aged 35-49 years with renal cell carcinoma.

The V and J genes are TRBV5-4 and TRBJ2-1; weak D call: TRBD2 (5 bases). The CDR3 spans 14 residues. With 0 bases removed from V and 6 bases from J, the gap between germline ends came to 10 bases. Germline-derived CDR1 and CDR2 are SGHNT and YYREEE (reference sequence). CDR3 amino acids: CASSLVASSNEQFF. CDR3 DNA: TGTGCCAGCAGCTTGGTGGCTAGCAGCAATGAGCAGTTCTTC.

As to this clone: Compared with germline, one end of the junction differs, possibly owing to a read error. The V and J genes are TRBV5-1 and TRBJ2-2; D uncertain. The V gene's germline CDR1 is SGHRS and CDR2 YFSETQ. This CDR3 region has 12 residues. The CDR3 loop reads CASSPLTGELFF. For the CDR3, the DNA is TGTGCCAGCAGCCCCCTGACCGGGGAGCTGTTTTTT. The full variable domain, completed using reference TRBV5-1 and TRBJ2-2, is KAGVTQTPRYLIKTRGQQVTLSCSPISGHRSVSWYQQTPGQGLQFLFEYFSETQRNKGNFPGRFSGRQFSNSRSEMNVSTLELGDSALYLCASSPLTGELFFGEGSRLTVL.

The CDR3 DNA follows: TGTGCCAGCAGCTTCAAGGGGGGGTATCAGCCCCAGCATTTT. The encoded protein is CASSFKGGYQPQHF. J is TRBJ1-5 and V is TRBV7-2, with D possibly TRBD1 on 6 matching bases. The germline gives CDR1 SGHTA, CDR2 FQGNSA. The CDR3 consists of 14 residues. Trimming left V 3 bases short and J 5 bases short, with 11 bases between.

The rearrangement links TRBV30 to TRBJ1-3; TRBD1 is a possible D gene (6 bases). V was shortened by 3 bases and J by 4 bases, with 13 bases between the two germline ends. CDR1 is GTSNPN, CDR2 SVGIG, per germline (reference sequence). The CDR3 consists of 14 residues. CDR3: CAWRRGGPGNTIYF. DNA for the CDR3: TGTGCCTGGAGGCGAGGGGGGCCAGGAAACACCATATATTTT.

The chain employs TRBV6-5 and TRBJ2-3, with 7 bases that match TRBD1. Trimming at V came to 1 base and at J to 1 base, leaving 5 bases not matched to a gene. The CDR3 has 16 residues. Germline lookup yields CDR1 MNHEY and CDR2 SVGAGI. CDR3 residues: CASSYYQGDGTDTQYF. The CDR3 nucleotides read TGTGCCAGCAGTTACTATCAGGGGGACGGCACAGATACGCAGTATTTT.

The rearrangement links TRBV5-1 to TRBJ2-1, with 7 bases that match TRBD1. This CDR3 is 15 amino acids long. Germline V gene lookup returns CDR1 SGHRS and CDR2 YFSETQ. J lost 15 bases, V lost 3 bases, and 18 bases had no gene match. CDR3 DNA sequence: TGCGCCAGCAGCTCACAACAGGGGACCCGAGTAAGGCTGTTCTTC. This sequence encodes CASSSQQGTRVRLFF. Complete variable domain (other parts from reference TRBV5-1 and TRBJ2-1): KAGVTQTPRYLIKTRGQQVTLSCSPISGHRSVSWYQQTPGQGLQFLFEYFSETQRNKGNFPGRFSGRQFSNSRSEMNVSTLELGDSALYLCASSSQQGTRVRLFFGPGTRLTVL.

This clone showed up just once. The chain carries TRBV5-1 and TRBJ2-2; TRBD2 matches at 11 bases. The junction had 3 bases not matched to a gene; V was cut back by 4 bases and J by 1 base. This CDR3 has 16 amino acids. Germline CDR1 reads SGHRS; CDR2 reads YFSETQ. CDR3 coding DNA: TGCGCCAGCAGCCCCGGGACTAGCGGGAACACCGGGGAGCTGTTTTTT. This translates into CASSPGTSGNTGELFF.

The chain couples TRBV4-1 to TRBJ1-2; D uncertain. The CDR3 length is 14 residues. From germline, CDR1 is MGHRA and CDR2 YSYEKL. V lost 0 bases to trimming and J lost 4 bases, with 9 bases between them. CDR3 region: CASSQDYKLYGYTF. The CDR3 DNA sequence: TGCGCCAGCAGCCAAGATTATAAGCTCTATGGCTACACCTTC.

V is TRBV11-2 and J is TRBJ2-1; TRBD2 agrees at 11 bases. The CDR3 runs 17 residues. Germline trimming cut 4 bases from V and 8 bases from J; bases unmatched to any gene: 13. The V gene's germline CDR1 is SGHAT and CDR2 FQNNGV. CDR3 amino acids: CASSSPHSGGASHEQFF. In DNA, the CDR3 is TGTGCCAGCAGCTCCCCCCATAGCGGGGGGGCTAGTCATGAGCAGTTCTTC. Drawing the rest from reference TRBV11-2 and TRBJ2-1, the complete variable domain is EAGVAQSPRYKIIEKRQSVAFWCNPISGHATLYWYQQILGQGPKLLIQFQNNGVVDDSQLPKDRFSAERLKGVDSTLKIQPAKLEDSAVYLCASSSPHSGGASHEQFFGPGTRLTVL.

In DNA form, the CDR3 reads TGCGCCAGCAGACCGGGACAGGGAACATACGAGCAGTACGTC. Its translation: CASRPGQGTYEQYV. The gene calls are TRBV10-2 and TRBJ2-7; 9 nucleotides align to TRBD1. The V gene's germline CDR1 is WSHSY and CDR2 SAAADI. V gave up 6 bases and J gave up 4 bases; unmatched junction bases: 7. The CDR3 has 14 amino acids.

The chain has TRBV20-1 and TRBJ1-2; no reliable D call. The CDR3 has 10 residues. The germline gives CDR1 DFQATT, CDR2 SNEGSKA (reference sequence). V shed 4 bases and J shed 4 bases, with 4 bases lying between them. The CDR3 DNA sequence: TGCAGTGCTAAATTCTATGGCTACACCTTC. Translating gives CSAKFYGYTF.

The V call is TRBV28, the J call TRBJ1-1; 9 bases line up with TRBD1. J gave up 0 bases and V 5 bases, and 7 bases lay outside the gene matches. This CDR3 spans 16 amino acids. CDR1 and CDR2 from the germline V gene are MDHEN and SYDVKM. The CDR3 loop reads CASSPRTGALNTEAFF. The CDR3 region has the DNA TGTGCCAGCAGTCCCAGGACAGGGGCGTTGAACACTGAAGCTTTCTTT.

V usage is TRBV7-9 and J usage is TRBJ2-1, with D perhaps given as TRBD1 or TRBD2 (6 bases each). There are 16 residues in the CDR3. The ends were cut back, 2 bases at V and 10 bases at J, with 21 bases in the middle. CDR1 SEHNR and CDR2 FQNEAQ come from the germline V gene (reference sequence). The CDR3 sequence: CASSLSGTRGPLEQFF. Written as DNA, the CDR3 is TGTGCCAGCAGCTTATCGGGGACCCGGGGGCCCCTAGAGCAGTTCTTC.

The chain uses TRBV7-2 and TRBJ2-7, with no clear D. Looked up from germline, CDR1 is SGHTA and CDR2 is FQGNSA. Trimming cost V 8 bases and J 5 bases, with 10 bases left between them. The CDR3 covers 11 residues. The CDR3 here is CASGSGHEQYV. The CDR3 nucleotides are TGTGCCAGCGGCTCGGGCCACGAGCAGTACGTC.

This chain joins TRBV10-1 and TRBJ2-1; D not resolved. Germline CDR1 is WNHNN and CDR2 is SYGVQD (reference sequence). V was cut by 3 bases and J by 1 base, with 4 bases left in between. The CDR3 is 13 residues long. The CDR3 nucleotides are TGCGCCAGCAGTGACGGATCCTACAATGAGCAGTTCTTC. Amino acids: CASSDGSYNEQFF.

This rearrangement joins TRBV6-1 to TRBJ1-1, with D maybe TRBD1 (5 bases). Trimming removed 4 bases from V and 0 bases from J, with 21 bases in between. Germline V gene data show CDR1 as MNHNS and CDR2 as SASEGT. There are 18 residues in the CDR3. CDR3 bases: TGTGCCAGCAGTGGGTATACGGGAAGGGGATTTATGAACACTGAAGCTTTCTTT. Its translation: CASSGYTGRGFMNTEAFF.

This clone was picked up many times. Mismatch with germline at one junction end may stem from a read error. The CDR3 loop reads CASREGRQSTDTQYF. DNA of the CDR3: TGTGCCAGCAGGGAAGGACGTCAAAGCACAGATACGCAGTATTTT. The V gene is TRBV6-1, the J gene TRBJ2-3; D gene ambiguous. The CDR3 length is 15 residues. Germline V gives CDR1 MNHNS, CDR2 SASEGT.

By proportion, this clone is medium-sized. The rearrangement joins TRBV19 to TRBJ2-7; D ambiguous. Germline lookup yields CDR1 LNHDA and CDR2 SQIVND (reference sequence). V lost 0 bases, J lost 4 bases, and 4 bases lay in between. The CDR3 length is 12 residues. CDR3 in DNA: TGTGCCAGTAGTATAGACAGATACGAGCAGTACGTC. Encoded protein: CASSIDRYEQYV.

The genes are TRBV7-2 and TRBJ2-7; D call uncertain. There are 12 residues in the CDR3. Trimming removed 4 bases at V and 0 bases at J, with 4 bases between. Germline V gene lookup returns CDR1 SGHTA and CDR2 FQGNSA. The DNA of the CDR3 is TGTGCCAGCAGCTCTAACTCCTACGAGCAGTACGTC. Translated, it gives CASSSNSYEQYV.

This clone was found many times. J is TRBJ2-2 and V is TRBV7-3; D gene uncertain. Germline CDR1 SGHTA, CDR2 FQGTGA. V dropped 2 bases and J dropped 8 bases, with 12 bases sitting between them. This CDR3 is built from 14 residues. The CDR3 DNA is TGTGCCAGCAGCTTACTCGGAACTCCGGGGGAGCTGTTTTTT. It specifies CASSLLGTPGELFF.

The chain links TRBV28 to TRBJ2-7; D is undetermined. Trimming removed 4 bases from V and 2 bases from J, with 12 bases in between. The CDR3 loop spans 14 amino acids. The germline V gene has CDR1 MDHEN and CDR2 SYDVKM. The chain's CDR3 is CASSYLLGTYEQYF. DNA of the CDR3: TGTGCCAGCAGTTACCTCCTTGGAACCTACGAGCAGTACTTC.

This clone was counted a single time. The chain is built from TRBV2 and TRBJ1-5; TRBD1 is a possible D gene (6 bases). CDR1 and CDR2 (germline): SNHLY, FYNNEI. Trimming left V 8 bases short and J 2 bases short, with 10 bases between. This CDR3 region has 13 residues. This CDR3 reads CASRGQGNQPQHF. CDR3 DNA sequence: TGTGCCAGCCGGGGGCAGGGCAATCAGCCCCAGCATTTT.

This clone has a handful of counts. V usage is TRBV15 and J usage is TRBJ2-1, with 8 bases identical to TRBD2. Germline CDR1 reads LNHNV; CDR2 reads YYDKDF (reference sequence). The J segment lost 7 bases and the V segment lost 0 bases, leaving 2 bases of the junction unmatched. This CDR3 has 14 amino acids. The CDR3 coding sequence is TGTGCCACCAGCAGAGAGATAGCGGGGAATGAGCAGTTCTTC. It encodes CATSREIAGNEQFF.

This clone was counted ten times or more. This sequence joins TRBV5-1 and TRBJ1-1; D unclear. CDR1 is SGHRS and CDR2 is YFSETQ in the germline V gene. Trimming pared 2 bases from V and 1 base from J, leaving 9 bases between. The CDR3 length is 14 residues. CDR3 bases: TGCGCCAGCAGCTTCATGGATGGGAACACTGAAGCTTTCTTT. Amino acids: CASSFMDGNTEAFF.

The chain uses TRBV5-5 and TRBJ2-1; TRBD2 aligns across 12 bases. V shed 2 bases and J 1 base; nucleotides not matched to a gene: 4. This CDR3 is 17 amino acids long. Germline V gives CDR1 SGHKS, CDR2 YYEKEE (reference sequence). The CDR3 is CASSFRLAGASYNEQFF. Written as DNA, the CDR3 is TGTGCCAGCAGCTTCAGACTAGCGGGAGCATCCTACAATGAGCAGTTCTTC. The full variable domain, rest sourced from reference TRBV5-5 and TRBJ2-1, is DAGVTQSPTHLIKTRGQQVTLRCSPISGHKSVSWYQQVLGQGPQFIFQYYEKEERGRGNFPDRFSARQFPNYSSELNVNALLLGDSALYLCASSFRLAGASYNEQFFGPGTRLTVL.

The genes are TRBV27 and TRBJ1-5; TRBD1 matches 8 bases. The V gene end was trimmed by 3 bases and the J gene end by 6 bases; junction bases not matched to a gene: 7. The CDR3 runs 15 residues. Germline values: CDR1 MNHEY, CDR2 SMNVEV (reference sequence). CDR3 bases: TGTGCCAGCAGTTTGGGACTGACAGGGGTTCAGCCCCAGCATTTT. It translates to CASSLGLTGVQPQHF.

The V gene is TRBV18, the J gene TRBJ2-6; the D gene is possibly TRBD1 (6 bases). This CDR3 comprises 16 residues. Germline CDR1 reads KGHSH; CDR2 reads LQKENI. Trimming shortened V by 3 bases and J by 1 base, and 10 bases separated the two germline ends. CDR3 amino acids: CASSPTGFSGANVLTF. The CDR3 nucleotides read TGTGCCAGCTCACCTACAGGGTTTTCTGGGGCCAACGTCCTGACTTTC.

This clone was observed a few times. The chain has TRBV7-8 and TRBJ2-1, with TRBD2 matching over 8 bases. The germline V gene has CDR1 SGHVS and CDR2 FQNEAQ. Losses at the gene ends were 2 bases for V and 7 bases for J; bases not matched to a gene: 10. The CDR3 contains 16 residues. In DNA, the CDR3 is TGTGCCAGCAGCTTATTAGGAGCGGGGGAACAAAATGAGCAGTTCTTC. It codes for CASSLLGAGEQNEQFF.

This chain links TRBV5-6 with TRBJ2-1; 10 bases fit TRBD1. This CDR3 has 14 amino acids. Germline V CDR1 and CDR2: SGHDT, YYEEEE. J was trimmed by 12 bases and V by 4 bases; bases with no gene match: 10. The CDR3 protein is CASSNRDRGPRQFF. The DNA for the CDR3 is TGTGCCAGCAGCAACCGGGACAGGGGTCCCCGGCAGTTCTTC.